This T cell receptor (beta chain) stems from a study of somatic mutations in cytotoxic T cells in rheumatoid arthritis (dated by TCRdb to the late 2010s). Describing the broader study: A FACSAria II or Sony SH800 was used to flow-sort some V beta antibody-stained T-cell populations at nearly 100% purity, and TCRB sequencing was also done on sorted V beta1+ cells. Median age was essentially the same in the patient group and the control group. In newly diagnosed rheumatoid arthritis without treatment, the study examined if expanded CD8+ T-cell clones harbor somatic mutations, relying on TCRB deep sequencing to characterize clonality. TCRB deep sequencing was performed for some 60 rheumatoid arthritis patients and about 20 healthy controls. Overall results and qualifications from the work: There was no significant difference in CD8+ T-cell clonality between rheumatoid arthritis patients and age-matched healthy controls. Healthy controls showed no age-related increase in CD8+ clonality, whereas patients did (Spearman r ~ 0.49). The expanded CD8+ clones had unknown antigen targets, and not appearing in virus-specific databases did not rule out that they were virus-specific. No adjustment for multiple comparisons was made for the slight TRBV07 underrepresentation in patients. Several identical CD8+ TCRB sequences were found in both blood and synovial fluid, and in about an eighth of the 65 patients the largest CD8+ clone exceeded 20% of CD8+ cells.

The immunoSEQ assay was applied to genomic DNA for TCRB CDR3 sequencing. The authors' analysis ran thus. Only productive TCRB rearrangements were included in the analyses. Clonality was expressed as a Shannon entropy-based productive clonality index, with each clone defined by a unique TCRB CDR3 sequence. The template counts of each clone relative to the total templates per sample were used to calculate repertoire overlap between two samples. A correlation with a Spearman r of roughly 0.66 was found between V-gene usage by flow cytometry and V-gene usage by TCRB sequencing. TCRdb holds this immuneACCESS table with in-frame rearrangements only. Some clones are missing; in checked studies, unresolved V genes explain under half, and the rest has no known cause. V, J and clone size were drawn from that table, and D and trimming were deduced from the DNA. The sample has roughly 25,000 clones on record, just under 75% of them singletons. Around 8.9% of the sample goes to the ten largest clones.

Including cysteine and phenylalanine, the CDR3 has 16 amino acids. This entry keeps only the CDR3 DNA: 48 bases, framed from base 1. CDR1 and CDR2 are drawn from the germline V gene: MDHEN, SYDVKM. At the junction V is shortened by 3 bases and J by 2 bases; bases outside the gene matches: 2. Buffy coats from some 20 blood donors served as healthy controls, a group that was 45% to 55% female with a median age of 56 years (range 21-70). Positive magnetic bead selection on an AutoMACS was used to isolate CD4+ and CD8+ cells, with flow cytometry used to check purity. Peripheral blood mononuclear cells were obtained using density gradient separation with Ficoll-Paque PLUS. Nucleospin Tissue or Tissue XS kits were used to extract DNA from CD4-enriched, CD8-enriched or PBMC samples, and a Qubit 2.0 fluorometer was used for quantification. This clone was observed a few times. No antigen is known for it. Base qualities are missing; no much larger clone stands one base away.

Sequenced sample: CD8+ T cells sorted from blood. This chain is built from TRBV28 and TRBJ2-3, with 13 bases aligning to TRBD2. This TCR derives from a woman in her late teens or twenties in good health. Read as DNA, the sequence is TGTGCCAGCAGTTTGACTAGCGGGGGGACCACAGATACGCAGTATTTT. The resulting protein is CASSLTSGGTTDTQYF.